These T cell receptor beta chains were read from a single sample in a study of Graves' ophthalmopathy and Graves' hyperthyroidism. Each CDR3 protein is one row after TCRdb ran MiXCR on the multiplex PCR reads. Found here are 400,000 to 500,000 distinct CDR3 sequences, over 20% of them singletons; the top ten hold roughly 3.2%. The material sequenced was peripheral blood. The receptor source for this set is a woman between 18 and 29 years old with stable Graves' hyperthyroidism. Both conserved end residues are part of each CDR3. A D gene is named only where the DNA matches it firmly. Expanded clones are given a class, and other clones once, few, many or no size at all.

CDR3 DNA	CDR3 protein	V gene	J gene	D gene	clone size
TGCAGTGCTGAGTTGGAGACAGGGACCTACGAGCAGTACTTC	CSAELETGTYEQYF	TRBV20-1	TRBJ2-7	TRBD1	many
TGTGCCAGCGATCGGACAAGGGCCGGGGAGCTGTTTTTT	CASDRTRAGELFF	TRBV2	TRBJ2-2	-	many
TGTGCCACCAGTGACCGGGGGGCCCTGAACACCGGGGAGCTGTTTTTT	CATSDRGALNTGELFF	TRBV24-1	TRBJ2-2	-	many
TGTGCCAGCAGCGTAGCGGGAGTTCACACCGGGGAGCTGTTTTTT	CASSVAGVHTGELFF	TRBV9	TRBJ2-2	-	few
TGCGCCAGCAGTGACAAGGAAACCGGGGAGCTGTTTTTT	CASSDKETGELFF	TRBV10-2	TRBJ2-2	-	many
TGTGCCAGCAGCTTATTCCTAGGGCAGGTTTTTTACGGCTACACCTTC	CASSLFLGQVFYGYTF	TRBV11-2	TRBJ1-2	-	few
TGTGCCACCAGTTTGGCTAGCGGGAAAGGGGAGACCCAGTACTTC	CATSLASGKGETQYF	TRBV24-1	TRBJ2-5	TRBD2	many
TGTGCCACCAGTGATAGAGGGAGGGACTATGGCTACACCTTC	CATSDRGRDYGYTF	TRBV24-1	TRBJ1-2	-	many
TGTGCCAGTAGATCGGGTGTAGAGACCCAGTACTTC	CASRSGVETQYF	TRBV19	TRBJ2-5	-	few
TGTGCCAGCAGTTACACCCTCCTTGGAAACTATGGCTACACCTTC	CASSYTLLGNYGYTF	TRBV6-5	TRBJ1-2	-	many
TGCGCCAGCAGCCAAGGGGCAGGGGGACAGCCCCAGCATTTT	CASSQGAGGQPQHF	TRBV4-3	TRBJ1-5	TRBD1	many
TGTGCCAGCACCGTACGTCGGGTAACCGGGGAGCTGTTTTTT	CASTVRRVTGELFF	TRBV7-2	TRBJ2-2	-	-
TGTGCCACCAGCAGTCCCGAGGGAGTCTCTGGGGCCAACGTCCTGACTTTC	CATSSPEGVSGANVLTF	TRBV15	TRBJ2-6	-	many
TGTGCCTGGAGTGTAGAGTGGACGATCAACTATGGCTACACCTTC	CAWSVEWTINYGYTF	TRBV30	TRBJ1-2	-	-
TGTGCCAGCACCGGGACAGGGGGGCCAGACATGAACACTGAAGCTTTCTTT	CASTGTGGPDMNTEAFF	TRBV6-2/TRBV6-3	TRBJ1-1	TRBD1	many
TGTGCCAGCAGCCCCCCCTTAGAGACCCAGTACTTC	CASSPPLETQYF	TRBV28	TRBJ2-5	-	-
TGTGCCAGCAGCTTAGCGCCGGGGGGGTATCAGCCCCAGCATTTT	CASSLAPGGYQPQHF	TRBV7-8	TRBJ1-5	-	many
TGTGCCAGCAGTTTGTTACTAGCGGGTGACTCCTACGAGCAGTACTTC	CASSLLLAGDSYEQYF	TRBV12-3/TRBV12-4	TRBJ2-7	TRBD2	many
TGTGCCACCAGCAGAGATAGGGGTTCACCCCTCCACTTT	CATSRDRGSPLHF	TRBV15	TRBJ1-6	-	many
TGTGCCAGCAGTTACAGCGGGGCGTGGACTGAAGCTTTCTTT	CASSYSGAWTEAFF	TRBV6-5	TRBJ1-1	-	-
TGTGCCAGCAGCTTACTACCGGGACAGGGGAACACTGAAGCTTTCTTT	CASSLLPGQGNTEAFF	TRBV7-2	TRBJ1-1	TRBD1	many
TGTGCCTGGGGACAGGGGATCTACGAGCAGTACTTC	CAWGQGIYEQYF	TRBV30	TRBJ2-7	TRBD1	-